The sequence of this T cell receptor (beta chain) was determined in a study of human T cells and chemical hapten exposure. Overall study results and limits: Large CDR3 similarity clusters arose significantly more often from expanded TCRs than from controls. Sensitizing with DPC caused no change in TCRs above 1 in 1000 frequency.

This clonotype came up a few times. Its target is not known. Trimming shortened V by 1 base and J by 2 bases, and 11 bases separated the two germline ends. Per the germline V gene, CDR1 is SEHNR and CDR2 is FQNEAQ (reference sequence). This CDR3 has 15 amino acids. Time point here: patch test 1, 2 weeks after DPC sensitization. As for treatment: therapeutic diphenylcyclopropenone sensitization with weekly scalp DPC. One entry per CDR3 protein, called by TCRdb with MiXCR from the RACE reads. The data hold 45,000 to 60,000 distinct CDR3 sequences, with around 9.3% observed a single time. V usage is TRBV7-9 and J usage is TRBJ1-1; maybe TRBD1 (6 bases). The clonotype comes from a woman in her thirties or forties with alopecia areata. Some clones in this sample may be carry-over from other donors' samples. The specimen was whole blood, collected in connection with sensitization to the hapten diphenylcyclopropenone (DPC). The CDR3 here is CASSLDGGANTEAFF. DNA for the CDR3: TGTGCCAGCAGCTTAGATGGGGGGGCTAACACTGAAGCTTTCTTT.